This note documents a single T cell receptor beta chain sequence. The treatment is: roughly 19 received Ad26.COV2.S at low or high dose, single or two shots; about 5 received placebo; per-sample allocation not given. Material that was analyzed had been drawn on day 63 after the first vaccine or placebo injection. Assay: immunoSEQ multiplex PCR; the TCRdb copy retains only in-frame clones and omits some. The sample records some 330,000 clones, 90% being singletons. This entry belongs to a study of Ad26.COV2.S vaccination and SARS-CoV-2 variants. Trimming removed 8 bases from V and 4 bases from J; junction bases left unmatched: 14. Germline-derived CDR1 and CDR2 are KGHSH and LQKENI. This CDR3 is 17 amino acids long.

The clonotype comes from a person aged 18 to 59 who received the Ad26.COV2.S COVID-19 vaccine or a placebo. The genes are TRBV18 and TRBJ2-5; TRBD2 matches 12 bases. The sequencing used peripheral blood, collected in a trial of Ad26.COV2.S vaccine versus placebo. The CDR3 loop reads CASTSTSGRGGGETQYF. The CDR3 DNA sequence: TGTGCCAGCACCTCGACTAGCGGGAGAGGGGGTGGAGAGACCCAGTACTTC. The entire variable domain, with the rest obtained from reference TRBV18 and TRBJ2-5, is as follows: NAGVMQNPRHLVRRRGQEARLRCSPMKGHSHVYWYRQLPEEGLKFMVYLQKENIIDESGMPKERFSAEFPKEGPSILRIQQVVRGDSAAYFCASTSTSGRGGGETQYFGPGTRLLVL.